These T cell receptor beta chains were read from a single sample in a study of naive and memory T cell subsets. Via MiXCR, TCRdb re-called the UMI-ligation and nested PCR reads, giving one row per CDR3 protein. The table shows tens of thousands of distinct CDR3 sequences, with approximately 11% occurring only once. The specimen was skin, collected from a tuberculin skin test site. These TCRs come from an adult in good health. The CDR3 runs from the conserved cysteine through the conserved F or W. The D gene is left open where the match is weak. For some rows the clone size is stated as once, few or many, or as a class when expanded; others skip it.

d_call: NA
clone_size: medium-sized
j_call: TRBJ2-5
cdr3_length: 13
v_call: TRBV7-2
cdr3_nt: TGTGCCAGCAGCTTCTCCTACCAAGAGACCCAGTACTTC
cdr3_aa: CASSFSYQETQYF

d_call: NA
clone_size: many
j_call: TRBJ2-7
cdr3_length: 14
v_call: TRBV7-2
cdr3_nt: TGTGCCAGCAGCCAGGGGGGGATATCCTACGAGCAGTACTTC
cdr3_aa: CASSQGGISYEQYF

d_call: TRBD1
clone_size: many
j_call: TRBJ1-6
cdr3_length: 14
v_call: TRBV27
cdr3_nt: TGTGCCAGCAGAGGGGACAGGGAGATTTCACCCCTCCACTTT
cdr3_aa: CASRGDREISPLHF

d_call: TRBD2
clone_size: many
j_call: TRBJ2-3
cdr3_length: 15
v_call: TRBV2
cdr3_nt: TGTGCCAGCAGTGGACCACTAGCGGGAGGGGATACGCAGTATTTT
cdr3_aa: CASSGPLAGGDTQYF

d_call: NA
clone_size: NA
j_call: TRBJ2-1
cdr3_length: 11
v_call: TRBV3-1
cdr3_nt: TGTGCCAGCAGACTTTACAATGAGCAGTTCTTC
cdr3_aa: CASRLYNEQFF

d_call: NA
clone_size: many
j_call: TRBJ2-7
cdr3_length: 13
v_call: TRBV5-1
cdr3_nt: TGCGCCAGCAGCTTGGGATTTAGAAGCGAGCAGTACTTC
cdr3_aa: CASSLGFRSEQYF

d_call: NA
clone_size: many
j_call: TRBJ2-7
cdr3_length: 12
v_call: TRBV27
cdr3_nt: TGTGCCAGCGGACCGGGTTCCTACGAGCAGTACTTC
cdr3_aa: CASGPGSYEQYF

d_call: NA
clone_size: many
j_call: TRBJ2-1
cdr3_length: 11
v_call: TRBV2
cdr3_nt: TGTGCCAGCACCCGCTACAATGAGCAGTTCTTC
cdr3_aa: CASTRYNEQFF

d_call: TRBD1
clone_size: many
j_call: TRBJ2-5
cdr3_length: 15
v_call: TRBV28
cdr3_nt: TGTGCCAGCACGCTGGGGACAGGGAGGAGAGAGACCCAGTACTTC
cdr3_aa: CASTLGTGRRETQYF

d_call: NA
clone_size: many
j_call: TRBJ2-1
cdr3_length: 15
v_call: TRBV20-1
cdr3_nt: TGCAGTGCCTCGCCTCTACTTAGCTCCTACAATGAGCAGTTCTTC
cdr3_aa: CSASPLLSSYNEQFF

d_call: NA
clone_size: many
j_call: TRBJ1-3
cdr3_length: 17
v_call: TRBV20-1
cdr3_nt: TGCAGTGCTAGCGGCGTAGGGCTTAGGGGTACTGGAAACACCATATATTTT
cdr3_aa: CSASGVGLRGTGNTIYF

d_call: NA
clone_size: many
j_call: TRBJ2-1
cdr3_length: 15
v_call: TRBV5-1
cdr3_nt: TGCGCCAGCAGCTTGGAAAGGAGCTCCTACAATGAGCAGTTCTTC
cdr3_aa: CASSLERSSYNEQFF

d_call: NA
clone_size: many
j_call: TRBJ2-1
cdr3_length: 17
v_call: TRBV3-1
cdr3_nt: TGTGCCAGCGAGGGCAAGGCGGGACCCGGACCCTACAATGAGCAGTTCTTC
cdr3_aa: CASEGKAGPGPYNEQFF

d_call: TRBD2
clone_size: many
j_call: TRBJ2-5
cdr3_length: 16
v_call: TRBV28
cdr3_nt: TGTGCCAGCAGTTTAAGGACTAGCGGGAGGCAAGAGACCCAGTACTTC
cdr3_aa: CASSLRTSGRQETQYF

d_call: NA
clone_size: many
j_call: TRBJ2-3
cdr3_length: 14
v_call: TRBV2
cdr3_nt: TGTGCCAGCAGACAATTGGGTAGCACAGATACGCAGTATTTT
cdr3_aa: CASRQLGSTDTQYF

d_call: NA
clone_size: few
j_call: TRBJ1-1
cdr3_length: 13
v_call: TRBV7-9
cdr3_nt: TGTGCCAGCAGCGCCGGGACAAACACTGAAGCTTTCTTT
cdr3_aa: CASSAGTNTEAFF

d_call: NA
clone_size: NA
j_call: TRBJ2-5
cdr3_length: 16
v_call: TRBV24-1
cdr3_nt: TGTGCCACCAGTGATTTCCAAAATGGGGGGAGAGAGACCCAGTACTTC
cdr3_aa: CATSDFQNGGRETQYF

d_call: TRBD2
clone_size: NA
j_call: TRBJ2-3
cdr3_length: 16
v_call: TRBV7-8
cdr3_nt: TGTGCCAGCAGCTCAGGACTAGCGGGAGGGCAAGATACGCAGTATTTT
cdr3_aa: CASSSGLAGGQDTQYF

d_call: NA
clone_size: many
j_call: TRBJ1-5
cdr3_length: 13
v_call: TRBV20-1
cdr3_nt: TGCAGTGCTCCCCGGGGGTTCAATCAGCCCCAGCATTTT
cdr3_aa: CSAPRGFNQPQHF

d_call: NA
clone_size: NA
j_call: TRBJ2-5
cdr3_length: 12
v_call: TRBV3-1
cdr3_nt: TGTGCCAGCAGTCCGGGACCGACGACCCAGTACTTC
cdr3_aa: CASSPGPTTQYF

d_call: NA
clone_size: NA
j_call: TRBJ1-4
cdr3_length: 13
v_call: TRBV18
cdr3_nt: TGTGCCAGCTCACCACCGAATAAGGGGATCCTGTTTTTT
cdr3_aa: CASSPPNKGILFF

d_call: TRBD2
clone_size: NA
j_call: TRBJ2-1
cdr3_length: 14
v_call: TRBV6-4
cdr3_nt: TGTGCCAGCAGTGACGGGGGGGACTACAATGAGCAGTTCTTC
cdr3_aa: CASSDGGDYNEQFF

d_call: NA
clone_size: many
j_call: TRBJ2-1
cdr3_length: 11
v_call: TRBV5-1
cdr3_nt: TGCGCCAGCAGCGTTGTCGGGGAGCAGTTCTTC
cdr3_aa: CASSVVGEQFF

d_call: TRBD2
clone_size: few
j_call: TRBJ2-1
cdr3_length: 16
v_call: TRBV4-2
cdr3_nt: TGTGCCAGCAGTCCCTCCCCCCCGGGAGGTCTAAATGAGCAGTTCTTC
cdr3_aa: CASSPSPPGGLNEQFF

d_call: TRBD2
clone_size: few
j_call: TRBJ2-3
cdr3_length: 16
v_call: TRBV30
cdr3_nt: TGTGCCTGGAGTGTACATCGACTAGCGGCCACAGATACGCAGTATTTT
cdr3_aa: CAWSVHRLAATDTQYF